Included here is one T cell receptor beta chain sequence, with context. V gave up 5 bases and J gave up 6 bases, with 17 bases separating them. The germline gives CDR1 SEHNR, CDR2 FQNEAQ (reference sequence). This CDR3 is built from 15 residues. A single record per CDR3 protein comes from TCRdb applying MiXCR to the RT-PCR reads. The table has roughly 200,000 distinct CDR3 sequences, 38% seen once. These data originate in a study of patients and donors after allogeneic stem cell transplantation. Sample: blood, either unsorted or a sorted T cell fraction (not recorded which). The receptor's source is a human donor who was either an allogeneic HSCT recipient or a stem cell or donor lymphocyte infusion donor (not recorded which). It is not recorded whose cells these are; they may come from a transplant donor. The chain couples TRBV7-9 to TRBJ2-1, with D tentatively TRBD1 or TRBD2 (5 bases each). The DNA of the CDR3 is TGTGCCAGCAGCCCTATGGAGTGGGACGGCAATGAGCAGTTCTTC. Translation gives CASSPMEWDGNEQFF.